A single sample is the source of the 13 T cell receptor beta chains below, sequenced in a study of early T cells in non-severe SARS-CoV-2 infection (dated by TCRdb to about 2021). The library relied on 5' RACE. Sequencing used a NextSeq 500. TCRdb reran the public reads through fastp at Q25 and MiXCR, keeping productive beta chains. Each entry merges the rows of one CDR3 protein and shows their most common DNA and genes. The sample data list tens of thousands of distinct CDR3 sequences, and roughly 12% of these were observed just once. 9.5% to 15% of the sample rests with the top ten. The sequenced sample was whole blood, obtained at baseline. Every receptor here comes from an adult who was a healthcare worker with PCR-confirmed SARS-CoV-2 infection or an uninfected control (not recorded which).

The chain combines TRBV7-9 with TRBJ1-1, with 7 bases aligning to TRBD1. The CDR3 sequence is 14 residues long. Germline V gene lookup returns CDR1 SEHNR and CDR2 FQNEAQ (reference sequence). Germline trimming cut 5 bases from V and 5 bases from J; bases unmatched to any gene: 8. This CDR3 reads CASSRTGVGTEAFF. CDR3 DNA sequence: TGTGCCAGCAGCCGAACAGGGGTGGGGACTGAAGCTTTCTTT.

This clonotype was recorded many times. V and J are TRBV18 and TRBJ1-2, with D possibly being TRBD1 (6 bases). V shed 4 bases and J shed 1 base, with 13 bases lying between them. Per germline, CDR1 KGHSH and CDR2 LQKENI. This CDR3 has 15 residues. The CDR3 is CASSRDGGLNYGYTF. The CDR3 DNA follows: TGTGCCAGCTCACGGGACGGGGGCCTTAACTATGGCTACACCTTC. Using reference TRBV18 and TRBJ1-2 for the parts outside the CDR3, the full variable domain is NAGVMQNPRHLVRRRGQEARLRCSPMKGHSHVYWYRQLPEEGLKFMVYLQKENIIDESGMPKERFSAEFPKEGPSILRIQQVVRGDSAAYFCASSRDGGLNYGYTFGSGTRLTVV.

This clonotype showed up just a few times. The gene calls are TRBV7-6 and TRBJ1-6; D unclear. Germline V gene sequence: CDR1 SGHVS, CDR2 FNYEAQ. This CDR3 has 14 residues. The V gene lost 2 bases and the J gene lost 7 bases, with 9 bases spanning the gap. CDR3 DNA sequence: TGTGCCAGCAGCTTACAGGTGGGGAATTCACCCCTCCACTTT. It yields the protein CASSLQVGNSPLHF.

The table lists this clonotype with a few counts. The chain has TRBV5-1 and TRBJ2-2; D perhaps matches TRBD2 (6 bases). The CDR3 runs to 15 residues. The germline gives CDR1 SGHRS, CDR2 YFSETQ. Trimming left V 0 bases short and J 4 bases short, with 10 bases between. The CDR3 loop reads CASSLEIAVTGELFF. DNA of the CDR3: TGCGCCAGCAGCTTGGAGATAGCGGTCACCGGGGAGCTGTTTTTT.

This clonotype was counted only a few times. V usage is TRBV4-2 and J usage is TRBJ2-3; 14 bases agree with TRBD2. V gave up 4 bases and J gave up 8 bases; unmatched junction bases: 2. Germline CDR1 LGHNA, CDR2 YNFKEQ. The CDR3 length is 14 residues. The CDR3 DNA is TGTGCCAGCAGCCCTGGGACTAGCGGGGGTACGCAGTATTTT. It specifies CASSPGTSGGTQYF.

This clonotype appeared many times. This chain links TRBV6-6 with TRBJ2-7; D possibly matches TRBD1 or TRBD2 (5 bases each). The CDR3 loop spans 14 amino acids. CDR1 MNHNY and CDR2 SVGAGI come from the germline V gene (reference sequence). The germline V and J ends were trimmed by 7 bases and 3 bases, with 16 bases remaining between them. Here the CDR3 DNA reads TGTGCCAGCATGGAGAGGGGACGGCACTACGAGCAGTACTTC. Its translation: CASMERGRHYEQYF.

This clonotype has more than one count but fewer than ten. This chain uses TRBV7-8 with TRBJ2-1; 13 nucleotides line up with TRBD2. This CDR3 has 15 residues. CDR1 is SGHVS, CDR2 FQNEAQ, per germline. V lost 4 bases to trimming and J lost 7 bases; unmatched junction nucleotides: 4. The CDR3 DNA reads TGTGCCAGCAGCTGGGGACTAGCGGGGAGTAATGAGCAGTTCTTC. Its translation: CASSWGLAGSNEQFF.

CDR3 protein: CASSVGSLAGVGEQFF. CDR3 nucleotides: TGTGCCAGCAGCGTAGGGTCCCTAGCGGGGGTAGGAGAGCAGTTCTTC. The rearrangement uses TRBV9 and TRBJ2-1; 10 nucleotides align to TRBD2. Germline CDR1 and CDR2: SGDLS and YYNGEE. This CDR3 region has 16 residues. The V segment lost 0 bases and the J segment 10 bases; nucleotides outside the gene matches: 10.

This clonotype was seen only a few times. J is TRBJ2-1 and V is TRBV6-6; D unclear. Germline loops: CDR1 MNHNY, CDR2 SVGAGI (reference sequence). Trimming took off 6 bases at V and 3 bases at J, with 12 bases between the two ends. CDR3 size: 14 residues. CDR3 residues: CASSSDGYYNEQFF. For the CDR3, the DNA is TGTGCCAGCAGCTCCGACGGATACTACAATGAGCAGTTCTTC.

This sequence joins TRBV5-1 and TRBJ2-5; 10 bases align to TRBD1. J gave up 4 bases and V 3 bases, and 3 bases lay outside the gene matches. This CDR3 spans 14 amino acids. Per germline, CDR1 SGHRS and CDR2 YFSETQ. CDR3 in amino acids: CASSSTGGGETQYF. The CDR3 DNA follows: TGCGCCAGCAGCTCGACAGGGGGCGGAGAGACCCAGTACTTC.

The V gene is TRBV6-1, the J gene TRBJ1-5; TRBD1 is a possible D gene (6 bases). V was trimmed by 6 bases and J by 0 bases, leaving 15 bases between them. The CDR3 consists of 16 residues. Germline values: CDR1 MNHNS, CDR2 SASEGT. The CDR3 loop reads CASSRTGTLSNQPQHF. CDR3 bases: TGTGCCAGCAGCCGTACAGGGACGCTTAGCAATCAGCCCCAGCATTTT.

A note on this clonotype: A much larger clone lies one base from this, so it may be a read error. The CDR3 region is CASWGLAGGTDTQYF. In DNA form, the CDR3 reads TGCGCCAGCTGGGGACTAGCGGGCGGAACAGATACGCAGTATTTT. The J gene is TRBJ2-3, the V gene TRBV10-2, with 12 bases identical to TRBD2. V lost 8 bases, J lost 3 bases, and 6 bases stayed unmatched. This CDR3 spans 15 amino acids. Germline assignment: CDR1 WSHSY and CDR2 SAAADI.

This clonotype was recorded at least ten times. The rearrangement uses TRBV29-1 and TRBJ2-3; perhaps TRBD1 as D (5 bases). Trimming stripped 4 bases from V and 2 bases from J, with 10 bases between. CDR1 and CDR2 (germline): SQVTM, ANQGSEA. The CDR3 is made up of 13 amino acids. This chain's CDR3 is CSVVIGATDTQYF. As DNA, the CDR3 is TGCAGCGTTGTTATAGGGGCCACAGATACGCAGTATTTT.